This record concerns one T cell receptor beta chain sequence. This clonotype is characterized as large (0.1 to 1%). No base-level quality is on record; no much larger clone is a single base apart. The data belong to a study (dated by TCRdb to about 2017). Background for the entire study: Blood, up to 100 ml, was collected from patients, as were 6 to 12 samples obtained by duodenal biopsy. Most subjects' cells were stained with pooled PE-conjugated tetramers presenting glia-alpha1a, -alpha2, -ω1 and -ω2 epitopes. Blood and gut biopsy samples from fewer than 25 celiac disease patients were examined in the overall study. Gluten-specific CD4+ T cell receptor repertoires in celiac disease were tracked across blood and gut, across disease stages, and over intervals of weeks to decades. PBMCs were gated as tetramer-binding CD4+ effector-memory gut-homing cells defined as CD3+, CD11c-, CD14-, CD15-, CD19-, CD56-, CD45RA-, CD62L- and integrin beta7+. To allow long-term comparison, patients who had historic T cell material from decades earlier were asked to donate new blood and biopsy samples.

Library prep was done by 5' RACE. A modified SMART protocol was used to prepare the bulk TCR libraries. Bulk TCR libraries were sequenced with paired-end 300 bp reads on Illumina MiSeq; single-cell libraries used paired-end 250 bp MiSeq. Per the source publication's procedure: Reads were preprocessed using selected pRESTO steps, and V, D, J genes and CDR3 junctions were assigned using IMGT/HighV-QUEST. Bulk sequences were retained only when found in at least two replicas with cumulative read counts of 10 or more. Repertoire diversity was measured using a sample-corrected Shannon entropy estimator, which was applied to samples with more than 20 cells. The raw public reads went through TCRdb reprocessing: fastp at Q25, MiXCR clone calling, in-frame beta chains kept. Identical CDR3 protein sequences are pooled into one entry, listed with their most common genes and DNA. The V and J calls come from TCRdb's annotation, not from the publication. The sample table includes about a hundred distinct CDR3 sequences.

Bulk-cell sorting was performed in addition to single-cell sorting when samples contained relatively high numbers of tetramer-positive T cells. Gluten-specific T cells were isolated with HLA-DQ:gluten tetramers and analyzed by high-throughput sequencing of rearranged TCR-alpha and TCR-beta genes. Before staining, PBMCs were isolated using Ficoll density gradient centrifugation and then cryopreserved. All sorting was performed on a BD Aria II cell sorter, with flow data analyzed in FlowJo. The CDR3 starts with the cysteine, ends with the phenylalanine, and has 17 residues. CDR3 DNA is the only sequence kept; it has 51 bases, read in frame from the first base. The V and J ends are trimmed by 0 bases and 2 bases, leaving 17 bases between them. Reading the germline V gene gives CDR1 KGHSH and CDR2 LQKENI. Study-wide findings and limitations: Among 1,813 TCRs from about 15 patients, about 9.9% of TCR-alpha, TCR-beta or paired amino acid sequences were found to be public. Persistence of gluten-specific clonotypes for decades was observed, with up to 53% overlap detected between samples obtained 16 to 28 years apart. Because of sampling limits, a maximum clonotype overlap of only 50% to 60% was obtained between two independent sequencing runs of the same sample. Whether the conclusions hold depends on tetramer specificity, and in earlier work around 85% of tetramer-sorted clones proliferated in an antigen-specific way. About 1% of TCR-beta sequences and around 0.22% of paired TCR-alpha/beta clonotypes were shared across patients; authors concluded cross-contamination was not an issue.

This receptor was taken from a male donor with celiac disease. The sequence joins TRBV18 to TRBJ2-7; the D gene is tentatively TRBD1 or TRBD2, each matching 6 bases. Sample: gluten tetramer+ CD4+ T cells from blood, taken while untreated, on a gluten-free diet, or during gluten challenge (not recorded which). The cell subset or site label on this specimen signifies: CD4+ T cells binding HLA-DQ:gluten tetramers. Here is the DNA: TGTGCCAGCTCACCACCGATCGGCTGGGGGGCCCCCTACGAGCAGTACTTC. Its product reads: CASSPPIGWGAPYEQYF. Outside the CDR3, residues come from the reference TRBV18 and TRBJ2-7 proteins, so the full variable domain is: NAGVMQNPRHLVRRRGQEARLRCSPMKGHSHVYWYRQLPEEGLKFMVYLQKENIIDESGMPKERFSAEFPKEGPSILRIQQVVRGDSAAYFCASSPPIGWGAPYEQYFGPGTRLTVT.